One sample yielded the 31 T cell receptor beta chains listed below, sequenced in a study of Graves' ophthalmopathy and Graves' hyperthyroidism. RNA transcripts were the source from which TCR beta CDR3 regions were amplified. First-round RT-PCR relied on HTBI primers, and a second-round multiplex PCR came next. Each CDR3 protein gets one entry after TCRdb re-called the multiplex PCR reads with MiXCR. The sample lists approximately 480,000 distinct CDR3 sequences, around 14% occurring once. Sequences were obtained from blood. Every receptor here comes from a woman in her twenties or thirties with Graves' ophthalmopathy.

The J gene is TRBJ1-2, the V gene TRBV4-1; 8 nucleotides line up with TRBD1. The germline gives CDR1 MGHRA, CDR2 YSYEKL. Unmatched junction bases numbered 13, after V lost 11 bases and J lost 2 bases. The CDR3 is 15 amino acids. The CDR3 loop is CASQGGGQGNYGYTF. The CDR3 DNA reads as TGCGCCTCCCAGGGGGGCGGACAGGGAAACTATGGCTACACCTTC.

There are many counts of this clonotype. The rearrangement joins TRBV12-3 or TRBV12-4 to TRBJ1-1; D unclear. Trimming cost V 7 bases and J 5 bases, with 8 bases left between them. This CDR3 spans 11 amino acids. The CDR3 DNA sequence: TGTGCCAGCACCTTAGTTACTGAAGCTTTCTTT. This codes for CASTLVTEAFF.

This clonotype was recorded at least ten times. The chain uses TRBV28 and TRBJ2-7; TRBD1 or TRBD2 may be the D gene (5 bases each). This CDR3 has 14 residues. CDR1 is MDHEN and CDR2 is SYDVKM in the germline V gene. Trimming removed 6 bases from V and 4 bases from J, with 16 bases in between. The chain's CDR3 is CASSRAGAGYEQYF. The CDR3 DNA sequence: TGTGCCAGCAGCCGTGCCGGGGCTGGATACGAGCAGTACTTC.

This clonotype was seen many times. V usage is TRBV7-9 and J usage is TRBJ2-2; perhaps D is TRBD1 or TRBD2 (5 bases each). CDR1 is SEHNR and CDR2 is FQNEAQ in the germline V gene (reference sequence). The CDR3 spans 15 residues. The V end lost 0 bases, the J end lost 3 bases, and 8 bases lay between the germline ends. Here the CDR3 reads CASSLAGTDTGELFF. In nucleotides, the CDR3 is TGTGCCAGCAGCTTAGCAGGGACGGACACCGGGGAGCTGTTTTTT.

In regard to this clonotype: A read error may explain this, as a much larger clone is one base away. The V and J genes are TRBV28 and TRBJ1-2, with D tentatively TRBD1 (5 bases). The germline gives CDR1 MDHEN, CDR2 SYDVKM. There are 15 residues in the CDR3. Trimming pared 5 bases from V and 7 bases from J, leaving 20 bases between. The CDR3 DNA reads TGTGCCAGCAGTATATTGGAGGGGTTGGTGTTTGGCTACACCTTC. This sequence encodes CASSILEGLVFGYTF.

This clonotype has more than one count but fewer than ten. V usage is TRBV11-2 and J usage is TRBJ1-5; 12 bases agree with TRBD1. This CDR3 comprises 21 residues. Germline CDR1 reads SGHAT; CDR2 reads FQNNGV. V lost 0 bases to trimming and J lost 5 bases; unmatched junction nucleotides: 17. The CDR3 DNA reads as TGTGCCAGCAGCTTAGATCGTACAACTACTCCGGGACAGGGGGCTCATCAGCCCCAGCATTTT. This codes for CASSLDRTTTPGQGAHQPQHF. Drawing the rest from reference TRBV11-2 and TRBJ1-5, the complete variable domain is EAGVAQSPRYKIIEKRQSVAFWCNPISGHATLYWYQQILGQGPKLLIQFQNNGVVDDSQLPKDRFSAERLKGVDSTLKIQPAKLEDSAVYLCASSLDRTTTPGQGAHQPQHFGDGTRLSIL.

The chain combines TRBV29-1 with TRBJ2-5; no reliable D call. This CDR3 comprises 15 residues. Germline values: CDR1 SQVTM, CDR2 ANQGSEA. Trimming left V 5 bases short and J 0 bases short, with 16 bases between. CDR3 loop: CSVTQYGRYQETQYF. The CDR3 DNA follows: TGCAGCGTTACTCAATATGGTCGGTACCAAGAGACCCAGTACTTC.

This clonotype showed up many times. The chain is built from TRBV29-1 and TRBJ1-1; possibly TRBD1 for D (6 bases). The CDR3 is 13 residues long. Trimming shortened V by 5 bases and J by 4 bases, and 14 bases separated the two germline ends. Germline V gene lookup returns CDR1 SQVTM and CDR2 ANQGSEA. DNA for the CDR3: TGCAGCGTTAGTCAGGGGTCGTTCACTGAAGCTTTCTTT. This translates into CSVSQGSFTEAFF.

This clonotype was seen at least ten times. This chain uses TRBV20-1 with TRBJ2-2; 8 nucleotides line up with TRBD1. Germline loops: CDR1 DFQATT, CDR2 SNEGSKA (reference sequence). The CDR3 contains 13 residues. The V and J ends lost 2 bases and 7 bases, in that order; junction bases with no gene match: 3. Here the CDR3 DNA reads TGCAGTGCTAGACAGGGGGCCAGCGGGGAGCTGTTTTTT. Residues: CSARQGASGELFF.

This clonotype has more than one count but fewer than ten. This may stem from a read error, because a much larger clone lies one nucleotide away. V is TRBV6-1 and J is TRBJ2-5; a possible D gene is TRBD1 (7 bases). The CDR3 spans 15 residues. Germline loops: CDR1 MNHNS, CDR2 SASEGT. In DNA form, the CDR3 reads TGTGCCAGCAGTGAAGGGACAGGAGGGTCAGAGACCAAGTACTTC. This encodes CASSEGTGGSETKYF.

This clonotype was detected many times. This chain joins TRBV28 and TRBJ2-7; TRBD2 matches at 12 bases. Germline loops: CDR1 MDHEN, CDR2 SYDVKM. V shed 3 bases and J 4 bases; nucleotides not matched to a gene: 7. The CDR3 is 16 residues long. The CDR3 coding sequence is TGTGCCAGCAGTTTGAGGACTAGCGGGAAAAGGTACGAGCAGTACTTC. This sequence encodes CASSLRTSGKRYEQYF.

The chain recombines TRBV6-2 or TRBV6-3 with TRBJ2-5; 8 bases align to TRBD2. The CDR3 spans 14 residues. V dropped 4 bases and J dropped 3; count of bases not matched to a gene: 4. Germline V gene lookup returns CDR1 MNHEY and CDR2 SVGEGT. CDR3 DNA: TGTGCCAGCAGTTTCGTAGCGGGAAAAGAGACCCAGTACTTC. This translates into CASSFVAGKETQYF.

A remark on this clonotype: A read error may account for a junction end that differs from germline. The chain combines TRBV4-2 with TRBJ1-1; D may be TRBD1 (5 bases). The germline V gene encodes CDR1 LGHNA and CDR2 YNFKEQ. The CDR3 runs 19 residues. The CDR3 reads CAGSQDLRGPYFADTEAFF. The CDR3 region has the DNA TGTGCCGGCAGCCAAGATCTTCGGGGCCCCTACTTCGCGGACACTGAAGCTTTCTTT.

This clonotype was recorded a few times. The chain couples TRBV6-1 to TRBJ2-5; weak D call: TRBD2 (7 bases). The CDR3 covers 15 residues. V lost 7 bases and J 3 bases, leaving 18 bases between the germline ends. Germline values: CDR1 MNHNS, CDR2 SASEGT. For the CDR3, the DNA is TGTGCCAGCACCTTCATAGGGGGGGGGAAAGAGACCCAGTACTTC. Amino acid sequence: CASTFIGGGKETQYF.

Ten or more counts support this clonotype. Written as DNA, the CDR3 is TGTGCCAGCAGTTTATTGGCCTCTTCTCCCGGGGAGACCCAGTACTTC. Translated, it gives CASSLLASSPGETQYF. The chain is built from TRBV27 and TRBJ2-5, with D hard to call. Germline CDR1 reads MNHEY; CDR2 reads SMNVEV (reference sequence). This CDR3 is 16 amino acids long. With 1 base removed from V and 5 bases from J, the gap between germline ends came to 17 bases.

A remark on this clonotype: This may be a read error, as it is one base from a much larger clone. The rearrangement joins TRBV27 to TRBJ1-2; D is uncertain. This CDR3 comprises 13 residues. Germline V gene data show CDR1 as MNHEY and CDR2 as SMNVEV (reference sequence). V gave up 8 bases and J gave up 7 bases, with 17 bases separating them. CDR3 amino acids: CASGSAVVGGYTF. Here the CDR3 DNA reads TGTGCCAGCGGTTCCGCGGTGGTGGGTGGCTACACCTTC.

This sequence joins TRBV7-3 and TRBJ2-6; 8 bases match TRBD2. The CDR3 covers 16 residues. Germline CDR1 is SGHTA and CDR2 is FQGTGA. V trimming: 1 base; J trimming: 2 bases; junction bases outside the gene matches: 1. Written as DNA, the CDR3 is TGTGCCAGCAGCTTAATCGGGGGGGCTGGGGCCAACGTCCTGACTTTC. Protein sequence: CASSLIGGAGANVLTF.

In this sample, this clonotype turned up many times. V and J are TRBV6-1 and TRBJ1-6; no definite D call. The germline V and J ends were trimmed by 2 bases and 8 bases, with 16 bases remaining between them. There are 16 residues in the CDR3. CDR1 is MNHNS and CDR2 is SASEGT in the germline V gene. The CDR3 reads CASSESIKSWDSPLHF. The CDR3, as DNA: TGTGCCAGCAGTGAAAGTATTAAGAGTTGGGATTCACCCCTCCACTTT.

This clonotype has a count of ten or more. This chain links TRBV10-3 with TRBJ1-2; D not certain. V was trimmed by 3 bases and J by 10 bases, leaving 12 bases between them. CDR1 and CDR2 from the germline V gene are ENHRY and SYGVKD. The CDR3 has 12 residues. For the CDR3, the DNA is TGTGCCATCAGTGACGAAACGGGTGTCTACACCTTC. The encoded protein is CAISDETGVYTF.

This clonotype was observed a few times. The J gene is TRBJ1-3, the V gene TRBV11-2, with 7 bases aligning to TRBD1. Germline V gene data show CDR1 as SGHAT and CDR2 as FQNNGV. The CDR3 extends over 16 amino acids. V shed 5 bases, J shed 3 bases, and the junction held 10 bases outside the gene matches. CDR3 DNA sequence: TGTGCCAGCAGCCGGTTGACAGGGCCAATTGGAAACACCATATATTTT. It is translated as CASSRLTGPIGNTIYF.

V and J are TRBV25-1 and TRBJ1-1; D is ambiguous. V gave up 3 bases and J gave up 9 bases, with 11 bases separating them. This CDR3 region has 12 residues. The germline V gene encodes CDR1 MGHDK and CDR2 SYGVNS. This CDR3 is CASSEGFLKAFF. CDR3 bases: TGTGCCAGCAGTGAGGGATTTCTGAAAGCTTTCTTT.

This clonotype was seen ten or more times. The CDR3 sequence is CASMRDGNTEAFF. The CDR3 region has the DNA TGCGCCAGCATGAGGGACGGAAACACTGAAGCTTTCTTT. The chain joins TRBV4-1 to TRBJ1-1, with D perhaps matching TRBD1 (5 bases). This CDR3 region has 13 residues. Germline lookup yields CDR1 MGHRA and CDR2 YSYEKL. V lost 7 bases and J 2 bases, leaving 11 bases between the germline ends.

Ten or more counts support this clonotype. The chain couples TRBV12-3 or TRBV12-4 to TRBJ2-2; D unclear. The CDR3 is made up of 12 amino acids. V was trimmed by 4 bases and J by 6 bases, leaving 6 bases between them. The CDR3: CASSYDAGELFF. Written as DNA, the CDR3 is TGTGCCAGCAGTTACGACGCCGGGGAGCTGTTTTTT.

This clonotype was seen at least ten times. The chain carries TRBV7-9 and TRBJ2-5, with TRBD2 matching 12 bases. Trimming at V came to 2 bases and at J to 4 bases, leaving 5 bases not matched to a gene. The germline gives CDR1 SEHNR, CDR2 FQNEAQ (reference sequence). The length of the CDR3 is 16 residues. CDR3 DNA sequence: TGTGCCAGCAGCTTACAACTAGCGGGAGGTGGAGAGACCCAGTACTTC. It yields the protein CASSLQLAGGGETQYF.

The chain links TRBV12-3 or TRBV12-4 to TRBJ1-6; possible D gene TRBD1, 5 bases. CDR3 length: 14 amino acids. V was cut by 8 bases and J by 5 bases, with 13 bases left in between. The CDR3 loop reads CASGGDGHNSPLHF. In DNA form, the CDR3 reads TGTGCCAGCGGTGGGGACGGTCATAATTCACCCCTCCACTTT.

The sample holds many counts of this clonotype. The chain couples TRBV7-2 to TRBJ1-2; D unclear. This CDR3 contains 13 residues. V was cut by 0 bases and J by 3 bases, with 5 bases left in between. The V gene's germline CDR1 is SGHTA and CDR2 FQGNSA. CDR3 residues: CASSLATDYGYTF. The CDR3 nucleotides read TGTGCCAGCAGCTTAGCGACGGACTATGGCTACACCTTC.

This clonotype was seen many times. The V and J genes are TRBV28 and TRBJ2-7; unclear D gene. Deletions cut 2 bases from V and 4 bases from J, with 6 bases between. Looked up from germline, CDR1 is MDHEN and CDR2 is SYDVKM. The CDR3 is made up of 12 amino acids. In DNA, the CDR3 is TGTGCCAGCAGTTTAGGAAGGTACGAGCAGTACTTC. Translating gives CASSLGRYEQYF.

This chain links TRBV7-2 with TRBJ2-5, with D possibly matching TRBD2 (6 bases). CDR1 and CDR2 from the germline V gene are SGHTA and FQGNSA. Trimming took off 2 bases at V and 7 bases at J, with 14 bases between the two ends. The CDR3 extends over 14 amino acids. This CDR3 is CASSLHTSRGTQYF. In DNA, the CDR3 is TGTGCCAGCAGCTTACATACTAGCCGTGGGACCCAGTACTTC.

This clonotype has a count of ten or more. The chain couples TRBV5-1 to TRBJ2-7, with D possibly being TRBD1 or TRBD2 (5 bases each). CDR3 length equals 16 residues. V gave up 0 bases and J gave up 1 base, with 14 bases separating them. Per the germline V gene, CDR1 is SGHRS and CDR2 is YFSETQ. The CDR3: CASSLAEGLPSYEQYF. In nucleotides, the CDR3 is TGCGCCAGCAGCTTGGCCGAGGGGCTTCCATCCTACGAGCAGTACTTC. Combining the CDR3 with reference TRBV5-1 and TRBJ2-7 gives the whole variable domain KAGVTQTPRYLIKTRGQQVTLSCSPISGHRSVSWYQQTPGQGLQFLFEYFSETQRNKGNFPGRFSGRQFSNSRSEMNVSTLELGDSALYLCASSLAEGLPSYEQYFGPGTRLTVT.

Details on this clonotype: A much more abundant neighbour one base away suggests this may be a read error. V is TRBV11-2 and J is TRBJ2-5; weak D call: TRBD2 (6 bases). V lost 5 bases and J lost 7, with 20 bases in between. This CDR3 contains 15 residues. The germline gives CDR1 SGHAT, CDR2 FQNNGV. Written as DNA, the CDR3 is TGTGCCAGCAGCCCCCGGGACTCCATTGGGGGGACCCAGTACTTC. Translating gives CASSPRDSIGGTQYF.

The chain has TRBV28 and TRBJ2-5, with D possibly matching TRBD2 (5 bases). Trimming stripped 6 bases from V and 0 bases from J, with 11 bases between. Germline V gives CDR1 MDHEN, CDR2 SYDVKM. The CDR3 covers 14 residues. For the CDR3, the DNA is TGTGCCAGCAGCTTTCACGGGGACCAAGAGACCCAGTACTTC. It yields the protein CASSFHGDQETQYF.